The 6 T cell receptor beta chains reported below all come from one sample, sequenced in a study of T-cell memory formation after mild COVID-19. TCRdb redid the calling of the 5' RACE reads with MiXCR, one entry per CDR3 protein. The data hold about 350,000 distinct CDR3 sequences, with roughly 15% observed a single time. Sequenced: PBMCs or a T cell subset sorted from them (not recorded which). The receptors come from a man between 18 and 29 years old who had mild COVID-19 (a few samples of this study predate the infection). Cell type and time point are not known.

This clonotype has a handful of counts. The chain is built from TRBV6-2 or TRBV6-3 and TRBJ2-2, with D unresolved. Trimming shortened V by 5 bases and J by 5 bases, and 9 bases separated the two germline ends. CDR1 and CDR2 from the germline V gene are MNHEY and SVGEGT. The CDR3 consists of 13 residues. CDR3 bases: TGTGCCAGCAGTGCTACTTCGACCGGGGAGCTGTTTTTT. This encodes CASSATSTGELFF.

The gene calls are TRBV5-1 and TRBJ1-5, with 8 positions matching TRBD1. The CDR3 is 16 residues long. After removal of 1 base from V and 7 bases from J, the junction contained 10 bases not matched to a gene. Germline V gene sequence: CDR1 SGHRS, CDR2 YFSETQ. CDR3 loop: CASSLQPMTGEQPQHF. CDR3 coding DNA: TGCGCCAGCAGCTTGCAACCAATGACAGGGGAACAGCCCCAGCATTTT.

This rearrangement joins TRBV21-1 to TRBJ2-7; TRBD1, the D gene given by the table, was not confirmed from the DNA. TRBV21-1 is shown as a pseudogene. The CDR3 covers 17 residues. CDR3 bases: TGTGCCAGCAGCAAAACGCGGGACAGACTTCGGGTCTACGAGCAGTACGTC. Translating it yields CASSKTRDRLRVYEQYV.

The chain joins TRBV5-6 to TRBJ2-1, with TRBD2 identical over 9 bases. The germline CDR1 and CDR2 sequences are SGHDT and YYEEEE. The ends lost 7 bases at V and 10 bases at J; junction bases unmatched: 12. The CDR3 is 14 residues long. The CDR3, as DNA: TGTGCCAGCGAAGCGGGGGGCTCCAGGGGGGAGCAGTTCTTC. Its protein product is CASEAGGSRGEQFF.

This clonotype occurred a few times. The V gene is TRBV20-1, the J gene TRBJ2-7; D remains ambiguous. Germline loops: CDR1 DFQATT, CDR2 SNEGSKA (reference sequence). The length of the CDR3 is 13 residues. The V gene lost 3 bases and the J gene lost 0 bases, with 9 bases spanning the gap. CDR3 DNA sequence: TGCAGTGCTAGGGGTCCTAGCTCCTACGAGCAGTACGTC. Protein product: CSARGPSSYEQYV.

J is TRBJ2-3 and V is TRBV20-1; possible D gene TRBD2, 7 bases. Deletions cut 6 bases from V and 4 bases from J, with 20 bases between. This CDR3 contains 15 residues. Germline V gene lookup returns CDR1 DFQATT and CDR2 SNEGSKA (reference sequence). The CDR3 is CSALLGGAFADTQYF. CDR3 bases: TGCAGTGCCCTTCTGGGGGGGGCCTTCGCAGATACGCAGTATTTT.